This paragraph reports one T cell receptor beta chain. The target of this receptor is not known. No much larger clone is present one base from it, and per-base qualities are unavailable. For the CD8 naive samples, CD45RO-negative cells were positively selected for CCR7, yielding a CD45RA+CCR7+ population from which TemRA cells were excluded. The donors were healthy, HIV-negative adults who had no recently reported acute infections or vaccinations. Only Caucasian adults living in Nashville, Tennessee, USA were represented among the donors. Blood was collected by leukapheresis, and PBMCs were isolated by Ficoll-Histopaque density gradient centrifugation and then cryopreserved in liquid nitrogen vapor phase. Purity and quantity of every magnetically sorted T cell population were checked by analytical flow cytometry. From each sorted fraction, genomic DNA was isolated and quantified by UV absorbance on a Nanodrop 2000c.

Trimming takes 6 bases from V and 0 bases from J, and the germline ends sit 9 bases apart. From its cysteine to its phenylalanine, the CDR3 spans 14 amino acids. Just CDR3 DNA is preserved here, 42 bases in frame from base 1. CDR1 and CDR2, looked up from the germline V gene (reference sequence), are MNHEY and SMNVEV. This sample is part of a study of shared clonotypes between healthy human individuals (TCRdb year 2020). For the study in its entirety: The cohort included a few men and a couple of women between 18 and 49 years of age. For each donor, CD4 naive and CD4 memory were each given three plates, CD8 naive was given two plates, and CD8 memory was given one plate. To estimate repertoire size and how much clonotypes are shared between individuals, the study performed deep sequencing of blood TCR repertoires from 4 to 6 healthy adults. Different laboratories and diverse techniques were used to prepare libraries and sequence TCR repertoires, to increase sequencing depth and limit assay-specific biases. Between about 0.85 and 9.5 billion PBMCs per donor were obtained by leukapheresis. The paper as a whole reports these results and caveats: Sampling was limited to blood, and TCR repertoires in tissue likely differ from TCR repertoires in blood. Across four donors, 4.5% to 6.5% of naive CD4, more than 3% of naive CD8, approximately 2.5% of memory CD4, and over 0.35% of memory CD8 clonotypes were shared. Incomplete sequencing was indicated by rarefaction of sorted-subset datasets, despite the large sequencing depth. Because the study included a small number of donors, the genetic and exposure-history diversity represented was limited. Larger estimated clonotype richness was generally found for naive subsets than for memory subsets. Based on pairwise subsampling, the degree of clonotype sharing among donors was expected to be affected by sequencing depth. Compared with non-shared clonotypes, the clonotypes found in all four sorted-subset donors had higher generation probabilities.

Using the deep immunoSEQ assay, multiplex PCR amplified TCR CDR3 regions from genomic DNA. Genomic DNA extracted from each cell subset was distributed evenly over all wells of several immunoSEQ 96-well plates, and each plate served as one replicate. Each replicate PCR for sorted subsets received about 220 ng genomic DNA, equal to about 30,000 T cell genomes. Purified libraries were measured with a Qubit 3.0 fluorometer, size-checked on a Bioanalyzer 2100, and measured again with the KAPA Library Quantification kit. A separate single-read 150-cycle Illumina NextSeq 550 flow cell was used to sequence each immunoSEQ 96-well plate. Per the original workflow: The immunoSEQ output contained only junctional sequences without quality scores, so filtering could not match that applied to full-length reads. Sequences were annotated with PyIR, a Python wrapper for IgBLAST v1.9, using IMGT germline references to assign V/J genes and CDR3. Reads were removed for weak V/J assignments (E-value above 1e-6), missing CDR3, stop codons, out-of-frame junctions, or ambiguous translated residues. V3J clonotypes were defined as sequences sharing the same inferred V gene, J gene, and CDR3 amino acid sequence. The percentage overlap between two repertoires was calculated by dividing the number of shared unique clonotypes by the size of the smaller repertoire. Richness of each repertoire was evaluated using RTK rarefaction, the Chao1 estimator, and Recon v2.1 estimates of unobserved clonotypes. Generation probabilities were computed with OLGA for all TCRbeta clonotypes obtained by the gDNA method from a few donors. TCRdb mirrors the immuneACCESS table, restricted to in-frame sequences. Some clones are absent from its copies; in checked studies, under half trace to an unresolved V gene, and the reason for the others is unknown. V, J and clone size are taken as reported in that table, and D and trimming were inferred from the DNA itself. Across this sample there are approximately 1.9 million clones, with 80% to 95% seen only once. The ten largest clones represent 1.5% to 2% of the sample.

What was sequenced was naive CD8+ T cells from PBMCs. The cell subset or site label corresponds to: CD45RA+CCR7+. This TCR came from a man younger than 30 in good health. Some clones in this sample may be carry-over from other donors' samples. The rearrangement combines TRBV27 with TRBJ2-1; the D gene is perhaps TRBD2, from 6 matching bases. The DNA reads TGTGCCAGCAGAGCGGGCAGCTCCTACAATGAGCAGTTCTTC. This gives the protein CASRAGSSYNEQFF.